This section outlines one TCR beta chain sequence together with its context. This CDR3 contains 14 residues. Trimming removed 8 bases from V and 5 bases from J; junction bases left unmatched: 6. Germline V lookup: CDR1 MNHNS, CDR2 SASEGT. This sample stems from a study of Graves' ophthalmopathy and Graves' hyperthyroidism. Using RNA transcripts, the TCR beta CDR3 regions were amplified. The first round was an RT-PCR with HTBI primers, and the second round was a multiplex PCR. TCRdb called the multiplex PCR reads again in MiXCR, with one record for every CDR3 protein. The sample carries 350,000 to 400,000 distinct CDR3 sequences, approximately 15% recorded once.

The chain couples TRBV6-1 to TRBJ1-1; 12 positions agree with TRBD1. This receptor was obtained from a woman between 18 and 29 years old with stable Graves' hyperthyroidism. The sample was peripheral blood. DNA of the CDR3: TGTGCCAGCTGGGACAGGGGGCTCGAGACTGAAGCTTTCTTT. It specifies CASWDRGLETEAFF.